This TCR beta chain was sequenced for a study of T cell repertoires in cytomegalovirus infection. The overall study: Matching HLA type, along with CMV infection, was indicated by public TCR beta signatures.

A single record per CDR3 protein comes from TCRdb applying MiXCR to the reads. The sample yields roughly 640,000 distinct CDR3 sequences, roughly 24% seen once. Study findings and constraints: Using cumulative public TCR beta family frequency, the authors identified those who carried CMV together with the relevant HLA.

Germline lookup yields CDR1 LNHDA and CDR2 SQIVND (reference sequence). This CDR3 has 12 residues. V was pared by 9 bases and J by 7 bases, with 13 bases between. With regard to this clonotype: The target antigen is unknown.

The TCR sequence derives from a human donor in good health (CMV status not recorded). Some clones in this sample may be carry-over from other donors' samples. The rearrangement joins TRBV19 to TRBJ2-1; possible D gene TRBD2, 5 bases. Specimen: CD8+ T cells from PBMCs. CDR3 amino acids: CASTDYVNEQFF. CDR3 DNA sequence: TGTGCCAGCACAGACTACGTTAATGAGCAGTTCTTC.